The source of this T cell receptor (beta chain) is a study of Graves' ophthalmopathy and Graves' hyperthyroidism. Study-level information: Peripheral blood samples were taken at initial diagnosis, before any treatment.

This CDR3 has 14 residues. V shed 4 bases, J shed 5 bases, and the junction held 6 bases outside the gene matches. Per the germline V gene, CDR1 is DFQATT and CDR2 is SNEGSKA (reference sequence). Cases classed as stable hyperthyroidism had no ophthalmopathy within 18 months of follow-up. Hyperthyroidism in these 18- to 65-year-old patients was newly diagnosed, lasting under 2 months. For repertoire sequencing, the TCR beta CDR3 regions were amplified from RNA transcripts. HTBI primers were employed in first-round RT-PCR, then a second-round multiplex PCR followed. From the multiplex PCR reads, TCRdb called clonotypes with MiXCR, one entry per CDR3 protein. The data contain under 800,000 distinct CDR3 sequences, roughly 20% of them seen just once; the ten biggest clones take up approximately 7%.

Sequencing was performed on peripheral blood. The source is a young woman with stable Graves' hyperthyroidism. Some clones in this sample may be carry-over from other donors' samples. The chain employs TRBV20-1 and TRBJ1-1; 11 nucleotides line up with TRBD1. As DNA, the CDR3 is TGCAGTGCTATGTCCGGGACAGGGGGGACTGAAGCTTTCTTT. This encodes CSAMSGTGGTEAFF.